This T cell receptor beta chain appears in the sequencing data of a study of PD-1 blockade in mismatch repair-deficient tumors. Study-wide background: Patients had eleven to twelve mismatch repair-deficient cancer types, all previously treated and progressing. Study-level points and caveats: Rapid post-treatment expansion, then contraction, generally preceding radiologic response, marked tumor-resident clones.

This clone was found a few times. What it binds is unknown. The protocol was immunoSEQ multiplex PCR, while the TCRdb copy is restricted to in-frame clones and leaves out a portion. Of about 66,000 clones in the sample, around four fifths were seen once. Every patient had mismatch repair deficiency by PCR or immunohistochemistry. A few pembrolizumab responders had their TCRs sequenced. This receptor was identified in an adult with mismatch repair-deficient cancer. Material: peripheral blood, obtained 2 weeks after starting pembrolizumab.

The CDR3 reads CASSQGSQETQYF. In nucleotides, the CDR3 is TGTGCCAGCTCACAGGGTTCTCAAGAGACCCAGTACTTC. The chain couples TRBV18 to TRBJ2-5; D unclear. The ends were cut back, 4 bases at V and 2 bases at J, with 8 bases in the middle. The CDR3 has 13 amino acids. The germline CDR1 and CDR2 sequences are KGHSH and LQKENI.